The clone carrying this T cell receptor beta chain was counted once. The data belong to a study of T cell changes during pregnancy in multiple sclerosis. There are 16 residues in the CDR3. Between the trimmed V and J ends, which lost 0 bases and 2 bases, there was a span of 12 bases. The germline gives CDR1 SGDLS, CDR2 YYNGEE. Generated by immunoSEQ multiplex PCR, the TCRdb table keeps only in-frame clones and is missing some. Found here are over 25,000 clones, roughly nine tenths of them singletons; the top ten hold approximately 12%. The sample in question was CD8+ T cells from peripheral blood mononuclear cells, obtained in the third trimester of pregnancy. This TCR derives from a female donor with multiple sclerosis, enrolled in a pregnancy study. V usage is TRBV9 and J usage is TRBJ2-1, with D perhaps TRBD2 (6 bases). The CDR3 region has the DNA TGTGCCAGCAGCGTAGGGGGCGGGGCCACCTACAATGAGCAGTTCTTC. Translation: CASSVGGGATYNEQFF.